The TCR beta chain under discussion was sequenced for a study of cytomegalovirus exposure and HLA in healthy donors (dated 2017 in TCRdb). Study-wide context: An earlier analysis of around 600 of the donors reported about 290 Gb of sequence data and 120 million or so unique TCR beta sequences from some 180 million T cells. An early release covering about 600 HLA-typed donors comprised 300 to 350 gigabases of sequencing data and roughly 86 million unique TCR sequences. Of the 398 genotyped donors, roughly 80% fell in the genetic ancestry cluster associated with self-reported Caucasian donors. The study aimed to test whether signatures of past pathogen exposure could be identified by cataloging public T cell receptors. The study profiled the T cell repertoires of about 720 subjects by immunosequencing and related them to cytomegalovirus serostatus. Along with the approximately 620-subject first cohort, a separate validation cohort of over a hundred different subjects was used. To predict cytomegalovirus infection status, the study brought together high-throughput TCR immunosequencing, statistical association of individual TCRs with disease status, and machine learning. A later analysis re-analyzed previously published TCR beta repertoires from approximately 700 donors and added high-resolution HLA genotyping to study TCR occurrence patterns. Rather than drawing on any new phenotypic data, the later analysis identified candidate immune exposures from TCR beta sequences and the way those sequences occurred across donors. An earlier analysis of a few hundred of the donors applied high-throughput TCR beta sequencing to assess whether each TCR beta V gene segment acted as functional or pseudogenic. Donor age, sex, ethnicity and CMV serostatus were compiled alongside the repertoire data. A later genetic analysis took genome-wide SNP genotypes for about three fifths of the roughly 670 donors and used that subset as a discovery cohort. All discovery cohort repertoires had been generated on a single sequencing platform. Class I and class II HLA loci were covered by the typing at four-digit resolution. The number of donors typed differed by locus, with about 629-630 for A, B, C, DRB1 and DQB1, around 500 for DQA1, 600 to 610 for DPA1, and some 470 for DPB1. Because of strong linkage in the cohort, five DR-DQ haplotypes were treated as single units for association and clustering. Among 398 genotyped donors of the cohort, an average of approximately 240,000 unique TCR beta nucleotide sequences was sequenced per donor, of which about 20% were non-productive.

Of note for this clone: The target of this receptor is not known. No quality values exist for individual bases; no much larger clone is one base distant.

In total, fewer than 750 healthy bone marrow donors made up the cohort. At the time of sampling, all cohort members were nominally healthy, though unrecorded immune exposures were likely present. The donor tested CMV seronegative and was one of the 352 seronegative cohort members. A peripheral blood sample was provided by each donor, and peripheral blood mononuclear cells were used for TCR beta sequencing. The Qiagen DNeasy Blood Extraction Kit was used to extract genomic DNA from the blood cell samples. The investigation overall reported the following: The classifier was reported to diagnose cytomegalovirus status with high specificity and sensitivity in both the original and validation cohorts. Roughly uniform sequencing depth across donors was assumed in presence/absence analyses, although this assumption may not hold. Immune exposure information for the cohort was limited to CMV serostatus. V-gene and J-gene trimming of TCR beta chains was associated with a missense DCLRE1C variant in a later genetic analysis, and the association was replicated in an independent cohort. Linkage disequilibrium might explain the correlated functional status among segregating V segments, but an unknown experimental factor could not be excluded. In vitro tests confirmed that a few of the cytomegalovirus-associated TCR beta chains recognize cytomegalovirus antigens. In this cohort, only TCR beta chains were sequenced, and detectable features were limited by the absence of alpha or paired-chain data. According to a later analysis, TCR association rates differed among HLA loci, with DRB1 alleles showing the most associated TCRs and HLA-C alleles showing the fewest. An earlier analysis of 587 of the donors showed that most TCR beta V segments appeared in productive rearrangements either about 90% or about 30% of the time, which broadly matched IMGT annotations. While some public TCRs were present in many individuals, most TCR sequences turned up only very rarely across donors. In a later analysis, most CMV-associated TCR beta chains were found to appear HLA-restricted, with HLA associations seemingly driven largely by CMV exposure. When HLA alleles, especially DR and DQ, strongly co-occurred, attributing TCR associations to individual alleles was difficult. A total of fewer than 200 TCR beta chains were listed by the study as associated with cytomegalovirus. A later analysis associated about 17,000 TCR beta sequences with specific HLA alleles at a false discovery rate of 0.05. The authors suggested that the approach could potentially be extended to other disease states and immunological phenotypes. A group of highly shared sequence variants was considered likely to be a technical artifact of the sequencing pipeline. Some IMGT-functional V segments, including TRBV6-2 and TRBV6-3, could not be told apart with the 87-base-pair reads, so those segments were excluded. The earlier analysis of about 600 of the donors excluded fewer than 20 rarely observed V segments, including chromosome 9 orphons, because counts were too low. According to a later analysis, parvovirus B19, influenza, CMV and Epstein-Barr virus appeared linked to several top co-occurrence clusters. A further reported finding was that TCR beta sequences accurately predicted the HLA-A and HLA-B alleles for most subjects in the first cohort. A later analysis found that HLA-associated TCR beta chains were more clonally expanded and had lower generation probabilities than equally common non-associated chains. Because HLA typing was unavailable for some donors at each locus, only the typed subset was used in association tests. According to a later genetic analysis, donors in an Asian-associated ancestry cluster had fewer N-insertions in productive TCRs than the approximately 630-donor mean.

The protocol used for the library was the immunoSEQ multiplex PCR assay. For the multiplex PCR, a mixture combining 60 forward primers for TCR Vbeta segments and 13 reverse primers for TCR Jbeta segments was used. The CDR3 region of rearranged TCR beta genes was amplified from genomic DNA with a multiplex PCR assay. On the Illumina HiSeq System, the amplified TCR beta libraries were sequenced as 87-base-pair reads. Concerning the study's data processing: In a later analysis, 77 million or so unique TCR beta chains were counted across the roughly 610 repertoires, and about 10 million of these chains were shared by at least two donors. Raw reads were error-corrected and collapsed into unique sequences with a nearest-neighbor algorithm that merged closely related sequences to remove PCR and sequencing errors. CDR3 sequences were aligned to IMGT reference sequences to assign V, D and J gene segments. Each retained sequence needed at least a six-nucleotide match to both a V gene segment and a J gene segment. A rearrangement was called productive if the CDR3 had no stop codons and remained in frame with V and J, and every other rearrangement was called non-productive. CDR3 was defined according to IMGT convention as the region running from the second conserved V-encoded cysteine to the conserved J-encoded phenylalanine. The earlier analysis of about 610 of the donors excluded any sequence lacking an unambiguous match to a single V gene segment. In an earlier analysis of around 590 of the donors, a V segment was called functional when productive rearrangements were above 56.7%, and segregating when the standard deviation between donors exceeded 5%. A statistical classification framework was built to diagnose cytomegalovirus status from the catalog of TCR beta chain sequences. In a later analysis, V and J genes were assigned by comparing TCR nucleotide sequences against IMGT/GENE-DB human TR gene sequences. In a later analysis, CDR3 sequences and most-parsimonious VDJ recombination scenarios were assigned using the TCRdist pipeline. In a later analysis, every TCR beta chain was defined by the combination of its CDR3 amino acid sequence and its V-gene family, and reads without a unique V-gene family were dropped. As a way to deal with suspected cross-contamination and a sequencing artifact, a later analysis dropped 500 to 700 nucleotide sequences that were highly shared and had low generation probability. In a later analysis, a clonal expansion index was calculated for each public chain from normalized within-repertoire ranks of inferred template counts. Generation probabilities in a later analysis came from a VDJ recombination model fitted to out-of-frame rearrangements, and those results were checked against IGoR. In a later analysis, hypergeometric tests were used to score TCR-TCR, TCR-HLA and TCR-CMV co-occurrence, with a repertoire-size bias correction applied to TCR pairs. In a later analysis, false discovery rates were estimated by permuting HLA or CMV assignments 20 times. In a later analysis, co-occurring TCRs were grouped with DBSCAN, and TCRdist sequence similarity was added when clustering was performed within HLA-allele-positive subsets. Co-occurrence clustering excluded repertoires with fewer than 30,000 or more than 120,000 public chains, plus five with anomalous nucleotide sharing. TCRdb provides this immuneACCESS table in a form limited to in-frame rearrangements. Some clones are lacking; in checked studies, under half of them reflect an unresolved V gene, and why the rest are absent is not known. V, J and clone size were drawn from that table, and D and trimming were deduced from the DNA. Across this sample there are tens of thousands of clones, with around three quarters seen only once. Over 6% of the sample belongs to the ten largest clones.

Taken from the germline V gene (reference sequence), the CDR1 and CDR2 loops are GTSNPN and SVGIG. Taken from cysteine to phenylalanine, the CDR3 has 15 residues. Only the CDR3 part of the read is kept: 45 bases, read in frame from the first base. Germline trimming: 3 bases from V, 7 bases from J; junction bases outside gene matches: 11. The chain joins TRBV30 to TRBJ2-4; TRBD1 fits 8 bases in the junction. The specimen was PBMCs. The origin of this receptor is a man aged 45-65 years in good health and CMV-seronegative. In nucleotide form, the sequence is TGTGCCTGGAGGACCGGGACAGGAGGGACTAACATTCAGTACTTC. It encodes CAWRTGTGGTNIQYF.